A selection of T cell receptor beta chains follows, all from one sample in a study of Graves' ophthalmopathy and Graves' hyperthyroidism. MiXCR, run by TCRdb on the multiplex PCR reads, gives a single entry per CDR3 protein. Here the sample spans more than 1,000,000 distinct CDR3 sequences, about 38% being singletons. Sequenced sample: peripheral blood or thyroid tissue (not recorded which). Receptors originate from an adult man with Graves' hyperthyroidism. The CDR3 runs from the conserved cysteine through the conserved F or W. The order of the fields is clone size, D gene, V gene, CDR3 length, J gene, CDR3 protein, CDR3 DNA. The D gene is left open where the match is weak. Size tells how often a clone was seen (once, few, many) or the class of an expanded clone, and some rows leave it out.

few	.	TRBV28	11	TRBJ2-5	CASSFSKTQYF	TGTGCCAGCAGTTTTAGCAAGACCCAGTACTTC
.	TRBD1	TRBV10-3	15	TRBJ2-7	CAISVSGQGTNEQYF	TGTGCCATCAGCGTTTCGGGACAGGGCACCAACGAGCAGTACTTC
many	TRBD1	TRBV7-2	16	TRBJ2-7	CASSTLDRGGFYEQYF	TGTGCCAGCAGCACCCTGGACAGGGGGGGCTTCTACGAGCAGTACTTC
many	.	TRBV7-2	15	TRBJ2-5	CASSHPGTYEETQYF	TGTGCCAGCAGCCACCCCGGGACATACGAAGAGACCCAGTACTTC
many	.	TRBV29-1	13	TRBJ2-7	CSVETDSAYEQYF	TGCAGCGTTGAGACGGACAGTGCCTACGAGCAGTACTTC
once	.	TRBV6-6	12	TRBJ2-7	CASSEPLSEQYF	TGTGCCAGCAGTGAGCCGTTGAGCGAGCAGTACTTC
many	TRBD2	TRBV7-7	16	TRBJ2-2	CASSLATSGSTGELFF	TGTGCCAGCAGCTTAGCAACTAGCGGGAGCACCGGGGAGCTGTTTTTT
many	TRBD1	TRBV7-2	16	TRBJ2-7	CASLNQGTGGSYEQYF	TGTGCCAGCCTTAACCAGGGGACAGGGGGCTCCTACGAGCAGTACTTC
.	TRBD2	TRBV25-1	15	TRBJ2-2	CASRNSGRLTGELFF	TGTGCCAGCAGAAATAGCGGGAGATTGACCGGGGAGCTGTTTTTT
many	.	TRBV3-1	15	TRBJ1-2	CASSQAGRTQYGYTF	TGTGCCAGCAGCCAAGCGGGGCGGACGCAATATGGCTACACCTTC
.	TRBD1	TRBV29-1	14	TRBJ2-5	CSAEDGTEQETQYF	TGCAGCGCTGAAGACGGGACAGAGCAAGAGACCCAGTACTTC
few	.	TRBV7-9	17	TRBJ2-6	CASSSTGRLSGANVLTF	TGTGCCAGCAGCTCCACCGGTCGGCTCTCTGGGGCCAACGTCCTGACTTTC
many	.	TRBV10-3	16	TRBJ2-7	CAIRNPGQTIRHEQYF	TGTGCCATCAGGAATCCCGGACAGACCATACGCCACGAGCAGTACTTC
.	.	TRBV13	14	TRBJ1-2	CASSLRTPRYGYTF	TGTGCCAGCAGCCTTCGGACTCCCAGATATGGCTACACCTTC
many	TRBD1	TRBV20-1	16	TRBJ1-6	CSAQDRGGFYNSPLHF	TGCAGTGCCCAGGACAGGGGCGGTTTCTATAATTCACCCCTCCACTTT
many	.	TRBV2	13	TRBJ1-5	CASSEYSYQPQHF	TGTGCCAGCAGTGAATACAGCTATCAGCCCCAGCATTTT
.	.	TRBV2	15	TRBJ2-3	CASSELRSSTDTQYF	TGTGCCAGCAGTGAGTTGCGGAGTAGCACAGATACGCAGTATTTT
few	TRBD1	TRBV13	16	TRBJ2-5	CASSLYVAGGQETQYF	TGTGCCAGCAGCCTGTACGTAGCAGGGGGCCAAGAGACCCAGTACTTC
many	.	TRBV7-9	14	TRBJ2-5	CASSLVSRIETQYF	TGTGCCAGCAGCTTAGTATCGCGGATAGAGACCCAGTACTTC
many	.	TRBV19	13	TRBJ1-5	CASSGQSNQPQHF	TGTGCCAGTTCTGGTCAAAGCAATCAGCCCCAGCATTTT
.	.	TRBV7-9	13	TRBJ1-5	CASSKGGDQPQHF	TGTGCCAGCAGTAAGGGGGGGGATCAGCCCCAGCATTTT
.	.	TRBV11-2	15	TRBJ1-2	CASSPRTADNYGYTF	TGTGCCAGCTCACCCAGGACAGCCGATAACTATGGCTACACCTTC
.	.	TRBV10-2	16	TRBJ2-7	CASSESKSRDSYEQYF	TGCGCCAGCAGTGAGTCGAAGTCGCGGGACAGCTACGAGCAGTACTTC
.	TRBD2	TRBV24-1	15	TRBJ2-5	CATSDGAGGQETQYF	TGTGCCACCAGTGACGGTGCGGGAGGACAAGAGACCCAGTACTTC
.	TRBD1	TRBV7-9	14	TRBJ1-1	CASSPRDRSTEAFF	TGTGCCAGCAGCCCCCGGGACAGAAGTACTGAAGCTTTCTTT
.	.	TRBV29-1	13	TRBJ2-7	CSEEGNSSYEQYF	TGCAGTGAGGAAGGGAACTCCTCCTACGAGCAGTACTTC
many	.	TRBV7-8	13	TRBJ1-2	CASRRGAGGGYTF	TGTGCCAGCAGGCGGGGGGCGGGTGGCGGCTACACCTTC
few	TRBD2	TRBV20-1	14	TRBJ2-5	CSANGLVGSETQYF	TGCAGTGCTAACGGACTAGTGGGGTCGGAGACCCAGTACTTC